This record concerns one TCR beta chain sequence. This record belongs to a study of blood T cell repertoires in COVID-19. Assay used: immunoSEQ multiplex PCR; TCRdb lists only in-frame clones, some missing. The sample carries 35,000 to 40,000 clones, about 90% recorded once. The V gene lost 0 bases and the J gene lost 0 bases, with 6 bases spanning the gap. Germline V CDR1 and CDR2: SGDLS, YYNGEE. This CDR3 spans 15 amino acids. This TCR derives from a man between 65 and 79 years old with acute or convalescent COVID-19. Sample: peripheral blood. This rearrangement joins TRBV9 to TRBJ2-2; D remains ambiguous. Here the CDR3 reads CASSVGAANTGELFF. DNA for the CDR3: TGTGCCAGCAGCGTAGGGGCAGCGAACACCGGGGAGCTGTTTTTT. The complete variable domain, with remaining parts taken from reference TRBV9 and TRBJ2-2, reads DSGVTQTPKHLITATGQRVTLRCSPRSGDLSVYWYQQSLDQGLQFLIQYYNGEERAKGNILERFSAQQFPDLHSELNLSSLELGDSALYFCASSVGAANTGELFFGEGSRLTVL.